These 20 T cell receptor beta chains originate from one sample sequenced in a study of T cells in Graves' hyperthyroidism and ophthalmopathy. RNA transcripts yielded amplified TCR beta CDR3 regions. Initially, a first-round RT-PCR of the TCR CDR3 employed the HTBI primer set. TCRdb used MiXCR to reprocess the multiplex PCR reads, holding one entry per CDR3 protein. The data show more than 550,000 distinct CDR3 sequences, less than 45% seen once. The sample consisted of peripheral blood or thyroid tissue (not recorded which). All receptors derive from an adult man with Graves' disease, either hyperthyroidism or ophthalmopathy (not recorded which).

A few counts support this clonotype. This chain uses TRBV12-3 or TRBV12-4 with TRBJ1-5, with 8 bases that match TRBD1. V was clipped by 5 bases and J by 4 bases; unmatched bases: 7. The CDR3 length is 15 residues. The CDR3, as DNA: TGTGCCAGCAGTCCTCATCGACAGGGGAATCAGCCCCAGCATTTT. The encoded protein is CASSPHRQGNQPQHF.

V and J are TRBV7-2 and TRBJ2-5, with a possible D match to TRBD1 (5 bases). The CDR3 is made up of 13 amino acids. Between the trimmed V and J ends, which lost 6 bases and 5 bases, there was a span of 13 bases. The V gene's germline CDR1 is SGHTA and CDR2 FQGNSA. The CDR3 bases are TGTGCCAGCAGTTTAACAGGCTATGAGACCCAGTACTTC. Residues: CASSLTGYETQYF.

In the case of this clonotype: A much larger clone differs from this one at a single base, so this may be a read error. The chain carries TRBV2 and TRBJ2-5; TRBD2 is a possible D gene (6 bases). CDR3 length: 15 residues. From germline, CDR1 is SNHLY and CDR2 FYNNEI. The DNA for the CDR3 is TGTGCCATCAGTGAGGGCGGGGCGAACCGAGAGACCCAGTACTTC. It codes for CAISEGGANRETQYF. The variable domain in full, completed from reference TRBV2 and TRBJ2-5, reads EPEVTQTPSHQVTQMGQEVILRCVPISNHLYFYWYRQILGQKVEFLVSFYNNEISEKSEIFDDQFSVERPDGSNFTLKIRSTKLEDSAMYFCAISEGGANRETQYFGPGTRLLVL.

This clonotype occurred a few times. V gene TRBV10-3 combines with J gene TRBJ1-2; 7 bases map to TRBD1. The V segment lost 10 bases and the J segment 3 bases; nucleotides outside the gene matches: 14. From germline, CDR1 is ENHRY and CDR2 SYGVKD. The CDR3 totals 15 residues. CDR3 nucleotide sequence: TGTGCCAGCAGAGGTGTAACCGGGACAGACTATGGCTACACCTTC. Encoded protein: CASRGVTGTDYGYTF.

The sample holds one count of this clonotype. V and J are TRBV2 and TRBJ1-5; weak D call: TRBD1 (5 bases). V gave up 6 bases and J gave up 6 bases, with 12 bases separating them. Germline values: CDR1 SNHLY, CDR2 FYNNEI. The CDR3 consists of 13 residues. CDR3 sequence reads: CASSLGPVQPQHF. In DNA, the CDR3 is TGTGCCAGCAGCTTGGGGCCGGTTCAGCCCCAGCATTTT.

Concerning this clonotype itself: Mismatch with germline at one junction end may stem from a read error. The chain has TRBV25-1 and TRBJ1-1; the match to TRBD1 covers 8 bases. The CDR3 totals 18 residues. Germline V gene sequence: CDR1 MGHDK, CDR2 SYGVNS. The CDR3 sequence is CASSPPGQEGGFSTEAFF. CDR3 DNA: TGCGCCAGCAGCCCGCCGGGACAGGAAGGAGGGTTTAGCACTGAAGCTTTCTTT. Together with reference TRBV25-1 and TRBJ1-1, the CDR3 gives the full variable domain: EADIYQTPRYLVIGTGKKITLECSQTMGHDKMYWYQQDPGMELHLIHYSYGVNSTEKGDLSSESTVSRIRTEHFPLTLESARPSHTSQYLCASSPPGQEGGFSTEAFFGQGTRLTVV.

The chain combines TRBV12-3 or TRBV12-4 with TRBJ2-7; 7 nucleotides line up with TRBD1. The CDR3 totals 12 residues. Trimming took 8 bases from V and 6 from J; bases not matched to a gene: 7. The CDR3 here is CASRRGLFEQYF. The CDR3 DNA follows: TGTGCCAGCCGCAGGGGGTTGTTCGAGCAGTACTTC.

The chain uses TRBV10-3 and TRBJ1-4; 7 bases line up with TRBD1. The CDR3 totals 16 residues. The trim removed 3 bases at V and 5 bases at J, leaving 9 bases unmatched. The germline V gene encodes CDR1 ENHRY and CDR2 SYGVKD. The CDR3 DNA reads as TGTGCCATCAGTGAATTAGGAGGGACAGCCAATGAAAAACTGTTTTTT. Its protein product is CAISELGGTANEKLFF.

This clonotype has just a few counts. The rearrangement uses TRBV9 and TRBJ1-6, with D unclear. CDR3 length equals 15 residues. Trimming shortened V by 5 bases and J by 9 bases, and 18 bases separated the two germline ends. From germline, CDR1 is SGDLS and CDR2 YYNGEE. CDR3 amino acids: CASSPGLSTSSPLHF. The CDR3 nucleotides are TGTGCCAGCAGTCCCGGACTTAGTACCAGTTCACCCCTCCACTTT. Combining the CDR3 with reference TRBV9 and TRBJ1-6 gives the whole variable domain DSGVTQTPKHLITATGQRVTLRCSPRSGDLSVYWYQQSLDQGLQFLIQYYNGEERAKGNILERFSAQQFPDLHSELNLSSLELGDSALYFCASSPGLSTSSPLHFGNGTRLTVT.

The V gene is TRBV12-3 or TRBV12-4, the J gene TRBJ1-1; TRBD1 might be the D (6 bases). Trimming took 3 bases from V and 10 from J, leaving 9 bases between them. This CDR3 contains 11 residues. CDR3 nucleotides: TGTGCCAGCAGTTTCAGCAGGGGAGCTTTCTTT. Protein: CASSFSRGAFF.

The genes are TRBV9 and TRBJ1-3, with D possibly TRBD1 on 6 matching bases. Germline V gene data show CDR1 as SGDLS and CDR2 as YYNGEE. The CDR3 contains 16 residues. Trimming left V 2 bases short and J 0 bases short, with 12 bases between. This chain's CDR3 is CASSVGAESSGNTIYF. CDR3 nucleotide sequence: TGTGCCAGCAGCGTGGGGGCGGAGAGCTCTGGAAACACCATATATTTT.

This clonotype was seen a handful of times. V usage is TRBV2 and J usage is TRBJ1-1, with TRBD1 matching 7 bases. This CDR3 has 14 amino acids. V lost 8 bases to trimming and J lost 7 bases; unmatched junction nucleotides: 13. CDR1 and CDR2 from the germline V gene are SNHLY and FYNNEI. CDR3 sequence (DNA): TGTGCCAGCTCACCAGTCCGACAGGGCCGTGAAGCTTTCTTT. Protein sequence: CASSPVRQGREAFF. Full variable domain (outside the CDR3, taken from reference TRBV2 and TRBJ1-1): EPEVTQTPSHQVTQMGQEVILRCVPISNHLYFYWYRQILGQKVEFLVSFYNNEISEKSEIFDDQFSVERPDGSNFTLKIRSTKLEDSAMYFCASSPVRQGREAFFGQGTRLTVV.

This clonotype was recorded once. Relative to the germline gene, one junction end is altered; a read error may explain this. This sequence joins TRBV7-3 and TRBJ2-7; D could derive from TRBD1 or TRBD2 (5 bases each). The assigned J gene may be wrong: the sequence end matches TRBJ2-5 better. The germline V gene encodes CDR1 SGHTA and CDR2 FQGTGA. This CDR3 has 13 amino acids. The CDR3 loop reads CTSSLNGGETQYF. The CDR3 DNA sequence: TGTACCAGCAGCTTAAATGGGGGAGAGACCCAGTACTTC.

This clonotype was recorded many times. The CDR3 protein is CASSEKDEAFF. Here the CDR3 DNA reads TGTGCCAGCAGTGAAAAAGATGAAGCTTTCTTT. This chain links TRBV25-1 with TRBJ1-1; D ambiguous. The ends were cut back, 2 bases at V and 7 bases at J, with 5 bases in the middle. Germline V gene lookup returns CDR1 MGHDK and CDR2 SYGVNS. The length of the CDR3 is 11 residues.

The CDR3 loop is CSARPARGSTNEKLFF. For the CDR3, the DNA is TGCAGTGCTAGGCCGGCACGGGGGTCAACTAATGAAAAACTGTTTTTT. The gene calls are TRBV20-1 and TRBJ1-4; possibly TRBD1 for D (5 bases). The CDR3 totals 16 residues. From germline, CDR1 is DFQATT and CDR2 SNEGSKA (reference sequence). Trimming took 3 bases from V and 0 from J, leaving 14 bases between them.

Only a few counts were recorded for this clonotype. V is TRBV2 and J is TRBJ1-5; TRBD1 is a possible D gene (5 bases). The CDR3 consists of 16 residues. CDR1 is SNHLY and CDR2 is FYNNEI in the germline V gene. V was trimmed by 4 bases and J by 0 bases, leaving 13 bases between them. The CDR3 nucleotides read TGTGCCAGCAGTGCCAGCAGGGCTGGTAGCAATCAGCCCCAGCATTTT. Translating gives CASSASRAGSNQPQHF.

Regarding this clonotype: The junction and the germline gene differ at one end; a read error may be behind it. This chain connects TRBV7-2 to TRBJ1-1, with TRBD1 matching over 10 bases. This CDR3 is built from 11 residues. Germline lookup yields CDR1 SGHTA and CDR2 FQGNSA. The CDR3 loop is CASSFRQGANF. The DNA of the CDR3 is TGTGCCAGCAGTTTCCGACAGGGGGCGAACTTT.

This clonotype was found once. A single base separates this from a much larger clone, so it may be a read error. The chain uses TRBV2 and TRBJ1-5; TRBD1 aligns across 7 bases. Germline-derived CDR1 and CDR2 are SNHLY and FYNNEI. The CDR3 sequence is 14 residues long. V dropped 4 bases and J dropped 6; count of bases not matched to a gene: 6. The CDR3 region is CASSAGGGAQPQHF. The CDR3 nucleotides are TGTGCCAGCAGTGCGGGAGGGGGCGCTCAGCCCCAGCATTTT.

Concerning this clonotype itself: This sequence may be a read error, since a much larger clone differs from it by one base. The chain couples TRBV10-3 to TRBJ1-1; 7 nucleotides agree with TRBD1. CDR3 length equals 13 residues. CDR1 and CDR2 from the germline V gene are ENHRY and SYGVKD. J gave up 4 bases and V 4 bases, and 3 bases lay outside the gene matches. CDR3 protein: CAISGQGGTEAFF. As DNA, the CDR3 is TGTGCCATCAGTGGACAGGGAGGCACTGAAGCTTTCTTT.

This clonotype came up many times. CDR3 residues: CASGQGLDSPLHF. CDR3 nucleotides: TGTGCCAGCGGACAGGGGTTGGATTCACCCCTCCACTTT. V is TRBV7-2 and J is TRBJ1-6, with 9 bases aligning to TRBD1. This CDR3 is 13 amino acids long. The V gene's germline CDR1 is SGHTA and CDR2 FQGNSA. The ends lost 8 bases at V and 8 bases at J; junction bases unmatched: 4.